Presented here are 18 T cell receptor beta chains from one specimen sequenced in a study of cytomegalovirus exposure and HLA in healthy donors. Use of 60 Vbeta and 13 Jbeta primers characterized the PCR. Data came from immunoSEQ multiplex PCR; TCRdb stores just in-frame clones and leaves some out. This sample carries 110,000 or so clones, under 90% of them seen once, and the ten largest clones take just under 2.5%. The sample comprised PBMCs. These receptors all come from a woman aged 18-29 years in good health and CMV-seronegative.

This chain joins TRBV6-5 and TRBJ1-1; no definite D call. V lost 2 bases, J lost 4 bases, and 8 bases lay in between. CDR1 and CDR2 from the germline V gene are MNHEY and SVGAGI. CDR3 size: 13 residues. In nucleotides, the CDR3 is TGTGCCAGCAGTTACAGGGAGAGCACTGAAGCTTTCTTT. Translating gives CASSYRESTEAFF.

The CDR3 sequence: CASSRDSYSNQPQHF. In DNA, the CDR3 is TGTGCCAGCAGCCGGGACAGTTATAGCAATCAGCCCCAGCATTTT. The chain carries TRBV5-6 and TRBJ1-5; TRBD1 matches at 7 bases. V trimming: 4 bases; J trimming: 0 bases; junction bases outside the gene matches: 4. The CDR3 runs to 15 residues. CDR1 SGHDT and CDR2 YYEEEE come from the germline V gene.

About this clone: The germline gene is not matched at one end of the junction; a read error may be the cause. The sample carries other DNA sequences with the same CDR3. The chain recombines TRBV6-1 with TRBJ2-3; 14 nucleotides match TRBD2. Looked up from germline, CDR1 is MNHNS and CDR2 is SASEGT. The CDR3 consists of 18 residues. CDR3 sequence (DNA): TGTGCCAGCAGCGAAGTCCCGTCGACTAGCGGGGGGGCAGATACGCAGTATTTT. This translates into CASSEVPSTSGGADTQYF.

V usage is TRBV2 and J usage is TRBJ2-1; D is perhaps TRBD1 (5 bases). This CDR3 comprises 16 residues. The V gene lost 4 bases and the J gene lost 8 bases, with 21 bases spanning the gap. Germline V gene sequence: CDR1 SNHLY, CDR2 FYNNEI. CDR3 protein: CASSGLTSRVGDEQFF. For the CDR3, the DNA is TGTGCCAGCAGTGGGCTCACCAGCAGGGTTGGAGATGAGCAGTTCTTC. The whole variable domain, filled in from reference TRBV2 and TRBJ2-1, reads EPEVTQTPSHQVTQMGQEVILRCVPISNHLYFYWYRQILGQKVEFLVSFYNNEISEKSEIFDDQFSVERPDGSNFTLKIRSTKLEDSAMYFCASSGLTSRVGDEQFFGPGTRLTVL.

CDR3 sequence reads: CASTQFQETGSFF. CDR3 in DNA: TGTGCCAGCACCCAATTCCAGGAAACCGGATCTTTCTTT. The J gene is TRBJ1-1, the V gene TRBV28; D unresolved. The CDR3 runs 13 residues. V was trimmed by 7 bases and J by 12 bases, leaving 21 bases between them. In germline, CDR1 is MDHEN, CDR2 SYDVKM.

The CDR3 reads CASSLAPAVTGELFF. The CDR3 DNA is TGTGCCAGCAGCTTAGCCCCAGCGGTAACCGGGGAGCTGTTTTTT. The chain employs TRBV7-2 and TRBJ2-2, with D maybe TRBD2 (5 bases). The V gene's germline CDR1 is SGHTA and CDR2 FQGNSA. This CDR3 region has 15 residues. Between the trimmed V and J ends, which lost 0 bases and 5 bases, there was a span of 10 bases.

This CDR3 is CASSRTGDGGYTF. CDR3 nucleotides: TGTGCCAGTAGCAGGACAGGGGACGGTGGCTACACCTTC. The chain is built from TRBV19 and TRBJ1-2; 9 bases match TRBD1. Germline V gene data show CDR1 as LNHDA and CDR2 as SQIVND (reference sequence). This CDR3 region has 13 residues. V was pared by 6 bases and J by 7 bases, with 6 bases of the junction left unmatched. The full variable domain, with the rest looked up from reference TRBV19 and TRBJ1-2, is DGGITQSPKYLFRKEGQNVTLSCEQNLNHDAMYWYRQDPGQGLRLIYYSQIVNDFQKGDIAEGYSVSREKKESFPLTVTSAQKNPTAFYLCASSRTGDGGYTFGSGTRLTVV.

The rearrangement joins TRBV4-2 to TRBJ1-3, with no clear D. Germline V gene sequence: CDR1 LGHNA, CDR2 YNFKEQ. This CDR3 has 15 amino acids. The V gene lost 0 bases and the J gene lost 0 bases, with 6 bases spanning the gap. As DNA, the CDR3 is TGTGCCAGCAGCCAAGAGAGTTTCTCTGGAAACACCATATATTTT. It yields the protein CASSQESFSGNTIYF.

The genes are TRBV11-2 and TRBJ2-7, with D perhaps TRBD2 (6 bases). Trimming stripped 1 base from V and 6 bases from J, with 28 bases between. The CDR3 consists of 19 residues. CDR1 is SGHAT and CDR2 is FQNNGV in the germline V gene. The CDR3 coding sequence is TGTGCCAGCAGCTTAGTCCAATCTTCTTTGGGAGGCCCAGCCGGCGAGCAGTACTTC. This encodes CASSLVQSSLGGPAGEQYF.

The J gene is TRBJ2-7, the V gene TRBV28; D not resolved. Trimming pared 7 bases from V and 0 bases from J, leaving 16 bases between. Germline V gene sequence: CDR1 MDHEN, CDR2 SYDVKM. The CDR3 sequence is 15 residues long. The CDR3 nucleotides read TGTGCCAGCACTCCTACAGCCCCCGCCTCCTACGAGCAGTACTTC. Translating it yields CASTPTAPASYEQYF.

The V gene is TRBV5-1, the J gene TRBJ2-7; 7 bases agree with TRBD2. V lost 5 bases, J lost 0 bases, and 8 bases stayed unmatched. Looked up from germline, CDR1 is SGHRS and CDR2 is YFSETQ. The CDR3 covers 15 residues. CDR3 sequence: CASSELAGPSYEQYF. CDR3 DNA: TGCGCCAGCAGTGAGTTAGCGGGCCCCTCCTACGAGCAGTACTTC.

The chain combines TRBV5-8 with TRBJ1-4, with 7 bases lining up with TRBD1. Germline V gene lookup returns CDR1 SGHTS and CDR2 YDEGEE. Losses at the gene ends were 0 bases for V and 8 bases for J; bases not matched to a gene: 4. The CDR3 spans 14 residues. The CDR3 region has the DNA TGTGCCAGCAGCTTGGACGGGACAGTCGAAAAACTGTTTTTT. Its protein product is CASSLDGTVEKLFF.

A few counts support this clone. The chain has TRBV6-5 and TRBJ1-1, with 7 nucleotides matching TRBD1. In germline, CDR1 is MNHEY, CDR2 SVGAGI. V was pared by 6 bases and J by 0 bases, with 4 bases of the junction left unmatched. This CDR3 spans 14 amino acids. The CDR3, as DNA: TGTGCCAGCAGACTGACAGGGTTGAACACTGAAGCTTTCTTT. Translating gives CASRLTGLNTEAFF.

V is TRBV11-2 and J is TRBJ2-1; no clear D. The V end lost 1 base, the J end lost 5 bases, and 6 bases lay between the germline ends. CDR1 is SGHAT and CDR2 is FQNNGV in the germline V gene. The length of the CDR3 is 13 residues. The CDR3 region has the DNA TGTGCCAGCAGCTTAGTCCTAGACAATGAGCAGTTCTTC. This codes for CASSLVLDNEQFF.

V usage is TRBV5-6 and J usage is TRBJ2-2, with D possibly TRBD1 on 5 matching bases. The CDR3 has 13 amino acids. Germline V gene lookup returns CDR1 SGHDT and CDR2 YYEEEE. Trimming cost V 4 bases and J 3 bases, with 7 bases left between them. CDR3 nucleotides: TGTGCCAGCAGCCCCAGGGACACCGGGGAGCTGTTTTTT. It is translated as CASSPRDTGELFF.

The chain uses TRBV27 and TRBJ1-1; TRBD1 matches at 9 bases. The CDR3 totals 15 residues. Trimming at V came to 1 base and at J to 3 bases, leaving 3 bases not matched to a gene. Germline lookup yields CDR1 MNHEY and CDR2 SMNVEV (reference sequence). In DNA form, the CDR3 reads TGTGCCAGCAGTTTATACAGGGGGCGGGACACTGAAGCTTTCTTT. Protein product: CASSLYRGRDTEAFF.

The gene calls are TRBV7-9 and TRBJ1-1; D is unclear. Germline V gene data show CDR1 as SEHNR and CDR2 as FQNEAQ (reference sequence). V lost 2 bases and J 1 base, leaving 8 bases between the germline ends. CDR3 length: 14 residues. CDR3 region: CASSLLGANTEAFF. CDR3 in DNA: TGTGCCAGCAGCTTACTAGGTGCGAACACTGAAGCTTTCTTT. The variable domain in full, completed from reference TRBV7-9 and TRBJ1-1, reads DTGVSQNPRHKITKRGQNVTFRCDPISEHNRLYWYRQTLGQGPEFLTYFQNEAQLEKSRLLSDRFSAERPKGSFSTLEIQRTEQGDSAMYLCASSLLGANTEAFFGQGTRLTVV.

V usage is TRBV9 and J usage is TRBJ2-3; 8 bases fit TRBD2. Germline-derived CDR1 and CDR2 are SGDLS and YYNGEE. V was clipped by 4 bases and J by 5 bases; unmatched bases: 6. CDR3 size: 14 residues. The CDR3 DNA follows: TGTGCCAGCAGCACACGACTAGCGCAAGATACGCAGTATTTT. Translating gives CASSTRLAQDTQYF.